This record looks at one T cell receptor (beta chain) sequence and its context. This record comes from a study of T cell responses to AZD1222 COVID-19 vaccine. CDR3 length: 15 residues. CDR1 and CDR2 from the germline V gene are SEHNR and FQNEAQ (reference sequence). J was trimmed by 2 bases and V by 5 bases; bases with no gene match: 6. Here immunoSEQ multiplex PCR was the method, and the copy in TCRdb shows in-frame clones only, minus some. The repertoire holds 150,000 or so clones, with more than 70% as singletons. The chain is built from TRBV7-9 and TRBJ2-5; 9 positions match TRBD2. Source: peripheral blood, taken on day 0 of AZD1222 vaccination. The clonotype comes from an adult in good health. As DNA, the CDR3 is TGTGCCAGCAGCCTAATAGCGGGGGATCAAGAGACCCAGTACTTC. Amino acid sequence: CASSLIAGDQETQYF.